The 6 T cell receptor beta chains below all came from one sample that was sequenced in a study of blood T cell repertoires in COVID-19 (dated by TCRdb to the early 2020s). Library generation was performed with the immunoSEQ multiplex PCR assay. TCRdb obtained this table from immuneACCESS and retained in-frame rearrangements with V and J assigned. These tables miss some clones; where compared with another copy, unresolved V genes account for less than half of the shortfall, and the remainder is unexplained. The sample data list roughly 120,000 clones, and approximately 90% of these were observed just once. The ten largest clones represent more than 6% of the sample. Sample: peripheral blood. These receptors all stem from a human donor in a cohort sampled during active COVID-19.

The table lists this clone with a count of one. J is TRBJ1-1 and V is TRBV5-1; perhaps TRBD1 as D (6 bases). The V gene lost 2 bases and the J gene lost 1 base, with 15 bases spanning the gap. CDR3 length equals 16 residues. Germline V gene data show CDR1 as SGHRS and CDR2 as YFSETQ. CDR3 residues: CASSLRKTGRNTEAFF. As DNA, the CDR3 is TGCGCCAGCAGCTTACGGAAGACAGGTAGGAACACTGAAGCTTTCTTT. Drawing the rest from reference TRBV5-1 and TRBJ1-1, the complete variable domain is KAGVTQTPRYLIKTRGQQVTLSCSPISGHRSVSWYQQTPGQGLQFLFEYFSETQRNKGNFPGRFSGRQFSNSRSEMNVSTLELGDSALYLCASSLRKTGRNTEAFFGQGTRLTVV.

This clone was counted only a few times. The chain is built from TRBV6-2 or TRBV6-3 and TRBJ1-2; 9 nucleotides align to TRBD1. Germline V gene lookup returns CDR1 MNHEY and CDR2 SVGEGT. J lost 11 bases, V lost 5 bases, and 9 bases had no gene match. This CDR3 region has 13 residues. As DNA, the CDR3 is TGTGCCAGCAGTACCGGGACAGGGTTGAGTTACACCTTC. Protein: CASSTGTGLSYTF.

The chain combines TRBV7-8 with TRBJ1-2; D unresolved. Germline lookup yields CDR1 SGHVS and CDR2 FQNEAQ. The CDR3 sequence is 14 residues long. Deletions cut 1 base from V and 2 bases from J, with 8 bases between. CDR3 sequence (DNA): TGTGCCAGCAGCTTAGAGGGAGGGAACTATGGCTACACCTTC. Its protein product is CASSLEGGNYGYTF. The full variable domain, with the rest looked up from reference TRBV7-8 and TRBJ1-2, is GAGVSQSPRYKVAKRGQDVALRCDPISGHVSLFWYQQALGQGPEFLTYFQNEAQLDKSGLPSDRFFAERPEGSVSTLKIQRTQQEDSAVYLCASSLEGGNYGYTFGSGTRLTVV.

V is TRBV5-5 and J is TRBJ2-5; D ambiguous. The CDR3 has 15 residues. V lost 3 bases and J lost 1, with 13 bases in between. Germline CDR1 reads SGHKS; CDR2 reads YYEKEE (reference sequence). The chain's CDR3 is CASSWAPVLQETQYF. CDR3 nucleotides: TGTGCCAGCAGCTGGGCACCAGTCCTCCAAGAGACCCAGTACTTC.

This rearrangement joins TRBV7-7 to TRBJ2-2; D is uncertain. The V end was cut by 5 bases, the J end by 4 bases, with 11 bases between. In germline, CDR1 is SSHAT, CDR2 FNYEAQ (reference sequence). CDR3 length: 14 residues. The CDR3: CASSPSRATGELFF. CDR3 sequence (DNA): TGTGCCAGCAGCCCCTCCCGAGCCACCGGGGAGCTGTTTTTT.

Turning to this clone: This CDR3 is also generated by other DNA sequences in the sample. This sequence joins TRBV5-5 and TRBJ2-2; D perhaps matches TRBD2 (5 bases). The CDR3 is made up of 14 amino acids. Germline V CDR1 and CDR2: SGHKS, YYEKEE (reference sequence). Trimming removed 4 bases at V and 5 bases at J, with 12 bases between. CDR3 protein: CASSLAWETGELFF. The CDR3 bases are TGTGCCAGCAGCCTGGCCTGGGAGACCGGGGAGCTGTTTTTT.